This TCR beta chain was observed in a study of T cell clonality in common variable immunodeficiency. The V and J ends lost 3 bases and 4 bases, in that order; junction bases with no gene match: 5. The CDR3 runs 15 residues. Germline CDR1 and CDR2: SGHAT and FQNNGV. This clone was counted between two and nine times. The CDR3 end is not reached by the read, which stops 3 residues before it; the germline J gene fills it in. The table came from immunoSEQ multiplex PCR; TCRdb's copy has only in-frame clones and leaves some out. There are over 55,000 clones in the sample, none observed a single time. This sequence joins TRBV11-2 and TRBJ2-3; TRBD2 matches at 9 bases. Specimen: peripheral blood mononuclear cells. The TCR sequence derives from a person aged 18 to 75 in good health. The covered CDR3 bases are TGTGCCAGCAGCTTCTCGGCTAGCGGGGCAGATACG. Translating gives CASSFSASGADT. The entire CDR3 sequence reads CASSFSASGADTQYF.